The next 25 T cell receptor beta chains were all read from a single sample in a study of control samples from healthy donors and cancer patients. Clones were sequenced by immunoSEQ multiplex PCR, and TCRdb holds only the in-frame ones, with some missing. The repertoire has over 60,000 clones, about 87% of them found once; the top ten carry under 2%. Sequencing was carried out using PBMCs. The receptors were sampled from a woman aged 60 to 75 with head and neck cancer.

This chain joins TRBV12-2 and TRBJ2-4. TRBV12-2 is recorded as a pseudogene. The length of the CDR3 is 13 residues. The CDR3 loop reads CASRLGSGGIQYF. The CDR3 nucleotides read TGTGCAAGTCGCTTAGGGTCTGGGGGCATTCAGTACTTC.

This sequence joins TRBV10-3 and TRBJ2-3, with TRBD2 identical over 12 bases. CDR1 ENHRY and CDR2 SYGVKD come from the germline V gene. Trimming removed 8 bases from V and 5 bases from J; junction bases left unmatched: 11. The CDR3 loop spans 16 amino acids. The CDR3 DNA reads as TGTGCCATCGGGAACCTAGCGGGAGGGCAATTAGATACGCAGTATTTT. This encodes CAIGNLAGGQLDTQYF.

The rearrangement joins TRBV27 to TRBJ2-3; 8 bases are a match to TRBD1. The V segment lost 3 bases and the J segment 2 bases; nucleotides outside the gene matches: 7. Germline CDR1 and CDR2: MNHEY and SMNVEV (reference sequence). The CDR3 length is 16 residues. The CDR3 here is CASSFTGQGYTDTQYF. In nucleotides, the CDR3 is TGTGCCAGCAGTTTTACCGGACAGGGATACACAGATACGCAGTATTTT.

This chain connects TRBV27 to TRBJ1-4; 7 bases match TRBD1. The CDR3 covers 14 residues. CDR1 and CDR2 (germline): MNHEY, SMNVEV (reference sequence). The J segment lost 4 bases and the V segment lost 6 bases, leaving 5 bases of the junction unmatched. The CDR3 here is CASSPGQLNEKLFF. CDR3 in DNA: TGTGCCAGCAGCCCGGGACAGCTTAATGAAAAACTGTTTTTT.

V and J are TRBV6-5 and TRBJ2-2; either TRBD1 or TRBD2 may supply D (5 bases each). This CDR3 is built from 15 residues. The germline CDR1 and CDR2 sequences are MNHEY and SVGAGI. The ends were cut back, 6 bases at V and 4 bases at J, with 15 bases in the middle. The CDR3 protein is CASRVGPGTTGELFF. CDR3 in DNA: TGTGCCAGCAGGGTCGGGCCAGGGACCACCGGGGAGCTGTTTTTT.

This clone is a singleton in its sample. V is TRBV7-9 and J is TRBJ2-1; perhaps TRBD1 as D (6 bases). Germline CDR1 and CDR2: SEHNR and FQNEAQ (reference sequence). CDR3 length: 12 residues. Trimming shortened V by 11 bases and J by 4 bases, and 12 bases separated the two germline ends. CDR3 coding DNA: TGTGCCGGGGGACAAGTATACAATGAGCAGTTCTTC. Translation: CAGGQVYNEQFF.

DNA of the CDR3: TGTGCCAGCAGCTTAATACAGGGGGTGAGGCAGCAGTACTTC. It specifies CASSLIQGVRQQYF. The rearrangement joins TRBV7-9 to TRBJ2-7; 8 bases line up with TRBD1. Trimming at V came to 2 bases and at J to 8 bases, leaving 8 bases not matched to a gene. Germline V gene data show CDR1 as SEHNR and CDR2 as FQNEAQ (reference sequence). This CDR3 is built from 14 residues.

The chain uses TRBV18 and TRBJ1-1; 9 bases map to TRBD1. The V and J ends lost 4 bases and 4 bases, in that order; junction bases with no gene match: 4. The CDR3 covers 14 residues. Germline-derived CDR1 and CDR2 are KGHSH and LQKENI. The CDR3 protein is CASSQGQGRTEAFF. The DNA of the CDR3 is TGTGCCAGCTCACAGGGACAGGGCCGCACTGAAGCTTTCTTT.

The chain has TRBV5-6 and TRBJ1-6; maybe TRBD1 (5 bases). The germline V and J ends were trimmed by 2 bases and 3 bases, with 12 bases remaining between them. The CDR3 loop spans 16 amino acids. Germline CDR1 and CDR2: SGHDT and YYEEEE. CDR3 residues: CASSLSTELYNSPLHF. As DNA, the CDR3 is TGTGCCAGCAGCTTATCGACAGAGCTCTATAATTCACCCCTCCACTTT.

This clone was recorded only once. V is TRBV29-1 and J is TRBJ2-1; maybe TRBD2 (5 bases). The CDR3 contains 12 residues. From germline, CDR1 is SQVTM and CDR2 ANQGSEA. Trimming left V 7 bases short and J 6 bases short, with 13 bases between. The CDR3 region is CSAALEVNEQFF. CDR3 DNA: TGCAGCGCCGCACTAGAAGTCAATGAGCAGTTCTTC.

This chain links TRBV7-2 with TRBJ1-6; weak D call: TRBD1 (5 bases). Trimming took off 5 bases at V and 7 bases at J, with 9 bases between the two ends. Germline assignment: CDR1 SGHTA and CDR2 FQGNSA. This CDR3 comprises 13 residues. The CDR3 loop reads CASSPGGNSPLHF. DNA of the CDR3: TGTGCCAGCAGCCCTGGGGGGAATTCACCCCTCCACTTT.

CDR3 residues: CASSSPTGELFF. The CDR3 DNA sequence: TGTGCCAGCAGCTCCCCTACCGGGGAGCTGTTTTTT. The J gene is TRBJ2-2, the V gene TRBV5-4; D is unclear. CDR1 and CDR2 (germline): SGHNT, YYREEE (reference sequence). The CDR3 runs to 12 residues. V dropped 3 bases and J dropped 5 bases, with 5 bases sitting between them. The whole variable domain, filled in from reference TRBV5-4 and TRBJ2-2, reads ETGVTQSPTHLIKTRGQQVTLRCSSQSGHNTVSWYQQALGQGPQFIFQYYREEENGRGNFPPRFSGLQFPNYSSELNVNALELDDSALYLCASSSPTGELFFGEGSRLTVL.

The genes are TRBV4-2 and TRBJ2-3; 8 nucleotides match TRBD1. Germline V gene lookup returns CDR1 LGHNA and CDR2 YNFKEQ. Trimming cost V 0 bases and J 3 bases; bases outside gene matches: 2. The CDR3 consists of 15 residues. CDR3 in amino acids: CASSQEGQETDTQYF. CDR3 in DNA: TGTGCCAGCAGCCAAGAGGGACAGGAAACAGATACGCAGTATTTT.

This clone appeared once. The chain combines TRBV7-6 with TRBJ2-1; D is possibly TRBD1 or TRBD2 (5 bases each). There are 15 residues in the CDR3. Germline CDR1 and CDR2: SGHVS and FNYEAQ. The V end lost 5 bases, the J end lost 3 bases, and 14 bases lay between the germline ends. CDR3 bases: TGTGCCAGCAGCCCCGGGACGATAGGCTACAATGAGCAGTTCTTC. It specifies CASSPGTIGYNEQFF.

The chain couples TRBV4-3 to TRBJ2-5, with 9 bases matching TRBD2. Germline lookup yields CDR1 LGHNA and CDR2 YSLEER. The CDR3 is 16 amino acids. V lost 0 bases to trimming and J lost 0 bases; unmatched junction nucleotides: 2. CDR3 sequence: CASSQEASGDQETQYF. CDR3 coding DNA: TGCGCCAGCAGCCAAGAAGCTAGCGGGGACCAAGAGACCCAGTACTTC.

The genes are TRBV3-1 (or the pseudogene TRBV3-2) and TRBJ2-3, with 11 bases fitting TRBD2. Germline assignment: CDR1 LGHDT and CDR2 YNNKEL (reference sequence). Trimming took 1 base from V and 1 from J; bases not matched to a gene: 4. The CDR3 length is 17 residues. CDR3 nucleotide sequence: TGTGCCAGCAGCCAAGGGGGACTAGCGGAACGCACAGATACGCAGTATTTT. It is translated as CASSQGGLAERTDTQYF.

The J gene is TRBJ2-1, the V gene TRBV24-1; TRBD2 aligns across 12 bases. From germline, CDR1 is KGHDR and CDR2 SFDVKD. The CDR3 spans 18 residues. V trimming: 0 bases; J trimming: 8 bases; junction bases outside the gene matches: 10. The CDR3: CATSDLHETSGSKYEQFF. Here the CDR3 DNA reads TGTGCCACCAGTGATTTGCACGAGACTAGCGGGAGTAAATATGAGCAGTTCTTC.

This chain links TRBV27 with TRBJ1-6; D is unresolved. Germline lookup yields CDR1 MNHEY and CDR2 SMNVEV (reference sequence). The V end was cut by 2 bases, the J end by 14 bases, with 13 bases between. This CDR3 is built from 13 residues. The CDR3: CASSLSGLATLHF. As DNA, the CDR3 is TGTGCCAGCAGTTTAAGTGGTCTTGCCACCCTCCACTTT.

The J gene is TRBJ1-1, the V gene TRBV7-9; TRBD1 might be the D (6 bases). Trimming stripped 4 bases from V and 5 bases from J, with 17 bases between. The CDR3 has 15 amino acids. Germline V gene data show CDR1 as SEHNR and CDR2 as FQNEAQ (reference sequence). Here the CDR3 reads CASSSILTGLTEAFF. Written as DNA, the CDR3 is TGTGCCAGCAGCTCAATCCTGACAGGATTAACTGAAGCTTTCTTT.

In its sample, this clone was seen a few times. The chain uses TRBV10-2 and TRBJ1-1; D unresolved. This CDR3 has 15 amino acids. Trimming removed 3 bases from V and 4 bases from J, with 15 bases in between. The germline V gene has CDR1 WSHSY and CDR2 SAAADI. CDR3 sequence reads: CASSDALLGGTEAFF. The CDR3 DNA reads TGCGCCAGCAGTGATGCGCTTTTAGGAGGCACTGAAGCTTTCTTT.

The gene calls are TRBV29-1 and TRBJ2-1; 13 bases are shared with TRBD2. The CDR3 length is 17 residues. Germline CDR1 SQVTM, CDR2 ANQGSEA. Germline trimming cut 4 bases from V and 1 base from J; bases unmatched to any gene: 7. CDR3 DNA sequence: TGCAGCGTTGCTAGGACTAGCGGGAGTGAATCCTACAATGAGCAGTTCTTC. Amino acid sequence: CSVARTSGSESYNEQFF.

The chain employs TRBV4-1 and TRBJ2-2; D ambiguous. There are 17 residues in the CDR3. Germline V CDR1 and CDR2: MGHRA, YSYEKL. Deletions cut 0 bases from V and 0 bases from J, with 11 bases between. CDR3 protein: CASSQDRDRTNTGELFF. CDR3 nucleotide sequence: TGCGCCAGCAGCCAAGATAGAGACCGAACGAACACCGGGGAGCTGTTTTTT.

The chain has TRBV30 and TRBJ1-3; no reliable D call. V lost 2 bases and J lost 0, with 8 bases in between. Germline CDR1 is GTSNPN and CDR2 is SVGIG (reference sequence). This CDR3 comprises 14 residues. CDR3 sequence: CAWSRQLSGNTIYF. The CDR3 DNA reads TGTGCCTGGAGTAGGCAGCTCTCTGGAAACACCATATATTTT.

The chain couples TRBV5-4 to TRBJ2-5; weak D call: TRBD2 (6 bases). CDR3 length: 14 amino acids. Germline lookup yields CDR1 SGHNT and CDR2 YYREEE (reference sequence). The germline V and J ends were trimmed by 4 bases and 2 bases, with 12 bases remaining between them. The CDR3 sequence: CASSHAGRQETQYF. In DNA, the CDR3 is TGTGCCAGCAGCCACGCAGGGAGGCAAGAGACCCAGTACTTC.

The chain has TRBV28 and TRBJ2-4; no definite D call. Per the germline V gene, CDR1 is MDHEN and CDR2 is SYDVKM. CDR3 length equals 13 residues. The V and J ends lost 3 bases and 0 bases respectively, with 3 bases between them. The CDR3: CASSFLAKNIQYF. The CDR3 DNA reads TGTGCCAGCAGTTTCCTAGCCAAAAACATTCAGTACTTC.